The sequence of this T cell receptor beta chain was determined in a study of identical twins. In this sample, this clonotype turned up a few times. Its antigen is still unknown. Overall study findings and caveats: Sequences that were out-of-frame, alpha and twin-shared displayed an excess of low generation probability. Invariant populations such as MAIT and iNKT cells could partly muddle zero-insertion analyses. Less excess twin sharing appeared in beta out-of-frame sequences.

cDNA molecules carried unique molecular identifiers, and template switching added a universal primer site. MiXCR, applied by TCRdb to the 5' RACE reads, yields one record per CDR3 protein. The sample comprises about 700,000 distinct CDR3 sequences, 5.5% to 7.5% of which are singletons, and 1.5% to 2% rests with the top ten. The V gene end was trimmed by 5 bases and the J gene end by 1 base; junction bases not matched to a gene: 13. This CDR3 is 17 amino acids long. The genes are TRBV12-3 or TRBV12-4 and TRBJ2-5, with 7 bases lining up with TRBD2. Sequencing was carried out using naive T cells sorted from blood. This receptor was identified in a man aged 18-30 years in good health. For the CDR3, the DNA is TGTGCCAGCAGTCCCCGGCTAGCGGAAATCCTCCAAGAGACCCAGTACTTC. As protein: CASSPRLAEILQETQYF.